These 8 T cell receptor beta chains were all obtained from the same sample, sequenced in a study of cytomegalovirus exposure and HLA in healthy donors listed by TCRdb under 2017. The protocol used for the library was the immunoSEQ multiplex PCR assay. The multiplex PCR relied on a mix of 60 forward primers for TCR Vbeta segments and 13 reverse primers for TCR Jbeta segments. Sourced from immuneACCESS, this table was stored by TCRdb with only in-frame sequences that have V and J called. A share of the clones is absent; for the studies checked, an unresolved V gene accounts for under half, and the remainder has no known explanation. The sample table shows approximately 91,000 clones, and roughly four fifths are seen once. In total, the top ten clones hold about a tenth of the sample. Sample: PBMCs. These receptors all stem from a human donor in good health.

This chain connects TRBV29-1 to TRBJ1-2; D perhaps matches TRBD1 (5 bases). The germline V gene encodes CDR1 SQVTM and CDR2 ANQGSEA. Trimming took 7 bases from V and 6 from J, leaving 15 bases between them. The CDR3 has 12 residues. The DNA for the CDR3 is TGCAGCGCCGCGCACTCCAGGGATGGCTACACCTTC. It codes for CSAAHSRDGYTF.

In nucleotides, the CDR3 is TGTGCCAGCAGCCCGTCGTTGTCTAACTATGGCTACACCTTC. It specifies CASSPSLSNYGYTF. The chain uses TRBV7-9 and TRBJ1-2; D not resolved. The V gene lost 5 bases and the J gene lost 0 bases, with 10 bases spanning the gap. There are 14 residues in the CDR3. CDR1 SEHNR and CDR2 FQNEAQ come from the germline V gene (reference sequence).

This clone was counted between two and nine times. CDR3 sequence (DNA): TGTGCCAGCAGCCAAGGAACGAGCTCCTACAATGAGCAGTTCTTC. It yields the protein CASSQGTSSYNEQFF. The chain has TRBV14 and TRBJ2-1; D not certain. Germline V gene data show CDR1 as SGHDN and CDR2 as FVKESK. This CDR3 is 15 amino acids long. Trimming removed 1 base at V and 0 bases at J, with 7 bases between.

V usage is TRBV4-3 and J usage is TRBJ2-1, with D perhaps TRBD1 (6 bases). V dropped 0 bases and J dropped 7 bases, with 13 bases sitting between them. CDR1 and CDR2 (germline): LGHNA, YSLEER. The CDR3 sequence is 15 residues long. The CDR3 DNA reads as TGCGCCAGCAGCCAAGAGGGGGCTTCGGGGAATGAGCAGTTCTTC. Its protein product is CASSQEGASGNEQFF.

This chain uses TRBV5-1 with TRBJ1-2; D is unresolved. Germline V gene sequence: CDR1 SGHRS, CDR2 YFSETQ. Trimming removed 7 bases at V and 0 bases at J, with 10 bases between. The CDR3 totals 13 residues. DNA for the CDR3: TGCGCCAGCCGGATCGGGACTAACTATGGCTACACCTTC. It specifies CASRIGTNYGYTF. The full variable domain, its missing parts supplied by reference TRBV5-1 and TRBJ1-2, is KAGVTQTPRYLIKTRGQQVTLSCSPISGHRSVSWYQQTPGQGLQFLFEYFSETQRNKGNFPGRFSGRQFSNSRSEMNVSTLELGDSALYLCASRIGTNYGYTFGSGTRLTVV.

This chain connects TRBV25-1 to TRBJ1-5; D ambiguous. From germline, CDR1 is MGHDK and CDR2 SYGVNS. CDR3 size: 16 residues. The V and J ends lost 2 bases and 7 bases respectively, with 18 bases between them. The DNA of the CDR3 is TGTGCCAGCAGTGAACCGGGGTTTGGGGAAGGACAGCCCCAGCATTTT. Its translation is CASSEPGFGEGQPQHF.

The V and J genes are TRBV7-9 and TRBJ1-5, with 11 bases lining up with TRBD1. Trimming took 4 bases from V and 5 from J; bases not matched to a gene: 10. CDR3 length equals 17 residues. Germline V gene lookup returns CDR1 SEHNR and CDR2 FQNEAQ (reference sequence). CDR3 region: CASSYTGTGGIYQPQHF. The DNA of the CDR3 is TGTGCCAGCAGCTACACCGGGACAGGGGGGATCTATCAGCCCCAGCATTTT.

This chain joins TRBV5-1 and TRBJ2-3; 9 bases are a match to TRBD2. The V gene end was trimmed by 2 bases and the J gene end by 4 bases; junction bases not matched to a gene: 11. The CDR3 loop spans 17 amino acids. The V gene's germline CDR1 is SGHRS and CDR2 YFSETQ. CDR3 loop: CASSFLRGGLSADTQYF. In nucleotides, the CDR3 is TGCGCCAGCAGCTTTCTGCGGGGGGGCCTGTCGGCAGATACGCAGTATTTT.